This record looks at one T cell receptor beta chain sequence and its context. What it binds is not known. This CDR3 is 13 amino acids long. Germline assignment: CDR1 MNHNS and CDR2 SASEGT. Trimming took off 2 bases at V and 4 bases at J, with 8 bases between the two ends. Clones were sequenced by immunoSEQ multiplex PCR, and TCRdb holds only the in-frame ones, with some missing. Of more than 55,000 clones in the sample, 75% to 90% were seen once. The data were obtained in a study of cytomegalovirus exposure and HLA in healthy donors. Notes on the study in general: The tendency of first-cohort TCR clusters to co-occur in the roughly 130 validation repertoires emerged from a later analysis. Rarity held for most TCR sequences, but there were some public TCRs that occurred in many donors. Cytomegalovirus status was reportedly diagnosed by the classifier with high sensitivity and specificity.

The source of this sequence is a woman between 18 and 29 years old in good health and CMV-seronegative. The rearrangement joins TRBV6-1 to TRBJ1-2; D is unresolved. Material: PBMCs. The CDR3 sequence is CASSEQAIYGYTF. DNA for the CDR3: TGTGCCAGCAGTGAACAGGCAATCTATGGCTACACCTTC.